This TCR beta chain comes out of a study of T-cell reconstitution after alpha-beta-depleted transplantation in children. V was pared by 9 bases and J by 5 bases, with 11 bases of the junction left unmatched. The CDR3 extends over 15 amino acids. CDR1 and CDR2 (germline): SNHLY, FYNNEI. Preparation of the TCRbeta library involved a method that used unique molecular identifiers. TCRdb re-derived calls from the PCR reads in MiXCR, one entry per CDR3 protein. This table has about 540,000 distinct CDR3 sequences, about 16% appearing once. The J gene is TRBJ2-1, the V gene TRBV2; the match to TRBD2 covers 9 bases. This TCR was sampled from a human donor who donated a stem cell graft to a child with acute lymphoblastic leukemia. The input for sequencing was PBMCs from the stem cell graft donor, taken from the stem cell graft. The chain's CDR3 is CARGRKREADNEQFF. The DNA of the CDR3 is TGTGCCAGAGGGAGGAAGCGGGAGGCCGACAATGAGCAGTTCTTC.